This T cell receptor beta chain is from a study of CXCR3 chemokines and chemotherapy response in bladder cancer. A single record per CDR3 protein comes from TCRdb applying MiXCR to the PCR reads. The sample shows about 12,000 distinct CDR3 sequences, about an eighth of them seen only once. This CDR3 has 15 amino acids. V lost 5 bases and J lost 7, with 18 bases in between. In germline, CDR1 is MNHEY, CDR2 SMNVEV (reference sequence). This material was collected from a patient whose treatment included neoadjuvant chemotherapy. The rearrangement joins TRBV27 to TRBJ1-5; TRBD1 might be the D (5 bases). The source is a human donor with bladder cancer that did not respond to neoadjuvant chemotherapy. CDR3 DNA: TGTGCCAGCAGTGGGGCGGTCGGGAGAGGGCAGCCCCAGCATTTT. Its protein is CASSGAVGRGQPQHF.